The 15 T cell receptor beta chains in this list originate from one sample, sequenced in a study of blood T cell repertoires in COVID-19. The protocol was immunoSEQ multiplex PCR, while the TCRdb copy is restricted to in-frame clones and leaves out a portion. The sample shows 120,000 to 150,000 clones, roughly nine tenths of them seen only once. What was sequenced was peripheral blood. All receptors come from a woman aged 55-75 years with active COVID-19.

The chain has TRBV6-5 and TRBJ2-3, with D perhaps TRBD1 (6 bases). V was cut by 2 bases and J by 9 bases, with 15 bases left in between. Germline V lookup: CDR1 MNHEY, CDR2 SVGAGI. The CDR3 runs 14 residues. The CDR3 region is CASSYIAGGHTQYF. The CDR3 nucleotides read TGTGCCAGCAGTTACATAGCTGGGGGCCACACGCAGTATTTT.

This rearrangement joins TRBV18 to TRBJ2-4; a weak D match, TRBD1 (6 bases). The CDR3 has 16 residues. Germline assignment: CDR1 KGHSH and CDR2 LQKENI. V was trimmed by 6 bases and J by 0 bases, leaving 15 bases between them. The CDR3 loop reads CASSPIQGLAKNIQYF. The CDR3 nucleotides are TGTGCCAGCTCTCCAATACAGGGTTTAGCCAAAAACATTCAGTACTTC.

The rearrangement uses TRBV28 and TRBJ1-2, with 7 bases that match TRBD1. V shed 3 bases and J 4 bases; nucleotides not matched to a gene: 5. The CDR3 spans 14 residues. The V gene's germline CDR1 is MDHEN and CDR2 SYDVKM. CDR3 amino acids: CASSLGTAFYGYTF. Written as DNA, the CDR3 is TGTGCCAGCAGTTTGGGGACAGCTTTCTATGGCTACACCTTC.

This clone is a singleton in its sample. The rearrangement joins TRBV15 to TRBJ2-7; the D is unclear. V lost 3 bases to trimming and J lost 5 bases, with 14 bases between them. CDR1 and CDR2 (germline): LNHNV, YYDKDF (reference sequence). The CDR3 spans 14 residues. CDR3 sequence reads: CATSRSGVSHEQYF. For the CDR3, the DNA is TGTGCCACCAGCAGGAGTGGAGTGTCCCACGAGCAGTACTTC. The complete variable domain, with remaining parts taken from reference TRBV15 and TRBJ2-7, reads DAMVIQNPRYQVTQFGKPVTLSCSQTLNHNVMYWYQQKSSQAPKLLFHYYDKDFNNEADTPDNFQSRRPNTSFCFLDIRSPGLGDTAMYLCATSRSGVSHEQYFGPGTRLTVT.

The chain has TRBV19 and TRBJ1-1, with a possible D match to TRBD1 (6 bases). V dropped 6 bases and J dropped 8 bases, with 13 bases sitting between them. The CDR3 length is 12 residues. Per germline, CDR1 LNHDA and CDR2 SQIVND (reference sequence). The CDR3 loop is CASSPRTAEAFF. The CDR3 DNA reads as TGTGCCAGTAGCCCAAGGACAGCAGAAGCTTTCTTT. The full variable domain, its missing parts supplied by reference TRBV19 and TRBJ1-1, is DGGITQSPKYLFRKEGQNVTLSCEQNLNHDAMYWYRQDPGQGLRLIYYSQIVNDFQKGDIAEGYSVSREKKESFPLTVTSAQKNPTAFYLCASSPRTAEAFFGQGTRLTVV.

V usage is TRBV6-5 and J usage is TRBJ2-5; possible D gene TRBD2, 6 bases. V lost 0 bases and J lost 1, with 12 bases in between. This CDR3 contains 16 residues. CDR1 and CDR2 (germline): MNHEY, SVGAGI. The CDR3: CASSYSIRDSQETQYF. CDR3 nucleotides: TGTGCCAGCAGTTACTCGATACGGGACTCCCAAGAGACCCAGTACTTC.

V is TRBV21-1 and J is TRBJ2-2; TRBD1 is the table's D call and was not checked against the DNA. TRBV21-1 is classified as a pseudogene. The CDR3 totals 17 residues. DNA for the CDR3: TGTGCCAGCAGCAAAGAGGAGGGGACAGGGAGGACCGGGGAGCTGTTTTTT. Translation gives CASSKEEGTGRTGELFF.

The chain is built from TRBV30 and TRBJ1-6, with D tentatively TRBD1 (6 bases). Trimming took 1 base from V and 13 from J, leaving 17 bases between them. Per the germline V gene, CDR1 is GTSNPN and CDR2 is SVGIG (reference sequence). The CDR3 runs to 14 residues. Here the CDR3 DNA reads TGTGCCTGGAGTGCCGACAGGTTAGAAGGGCCCCTCCACTTT. Translation: CAWSADRLEGPLHF.

The V and J genes are TRBV5-5 and TRBJ1-2; possible D gene TRBD1, 6 bases. The germline V gene has CDR1 SGHKS and CDR2 YYEKEE (reference sequence). V was pared by 6 bases and J by 4 bases, with 16 bases between. The CDR3 sequence is 14 residues long. The CDR3: CASNVGALSYGYTF. The CDR3 DNA follows: TGTGCCAGCAATGTGGGGGCGCTGAGCTATGGCTACACCTTC.

The chain combines TRBV29-1 with TRBJ1-3; D remains ambiguous. Germline CDR1 is SQVTM and CDR2 is ANQGSEA. Trimming removed 7 bases from V and 1 base from J, with 11 bases in between. The CDR3 loop spans 13 amino acids. The CDR3 sequence: CSALVRSGNTIYF. The CDR3 DNA follows: TGCAGCGCATTAGTTCGATCTGGAAACACCATATATTTT.

The rearrangement uses TRBV7-9 and TRBJ2-7; D is undetermined. V lost 5 bases and J lost 7, with 9 bases in between. Germline CDR1 and CDR2: SEHNR and FQNEAQ (reference sequence). This CDR3 region has 11 residues. The CDR3 sequence: CASSITWEQYF. The CDR3 coding sequence is TGTGCCAGCAGCATCACTTGGGAGCAGTACTTC.

The rearrangement uses TRBV5-4 and TRBJ1-6; 9 positions agree with TRBD1. V lost 3 bases, J lost 7 bases, and 5 bases stayed unmatched. The CDR3 has 15 amino acids. Germline V lookup: CDR1 SGHNT, CDR2 YYREEE (reference sequence). In DNA, the CDR3 is TGTGCCAGCAGCTCCCGGACAGGGGTCAATTCACCCCTCCACTTT. Amino acids: CASSSRTGVNSPLHF.

This clone was found once. This chain joins TRBV7-8 and TRBJ2-3; D not resolved. CDR1 is SGHVS, CDR2 FQNEAQ, per germline. The ends were cut back, 1 base at V and 11 bases at J, with 19 bases in the middle. The CDR3 contains 15 residues. In DNA form, the CDR3 reads TGTGCCAGCAGCTTAGGCCAGCGCCCAACCGATGGGCAGTATTTT. As protein: CASSLGQRPTDGQYF.

The gene calls are TRBV27 and TRBJ2-2; D is undetermined. The germline V gene has CDR1 MNHEY and CDR2 SMNVEV (reference sequence). The CDR3 is made up of 14 amino acids. Between the trimmed V and J ends, which lost 3 bases and 3 bases, there was a span of 8 bases. CDR3 region: CASSLGSYTGELFF. CDR3 nucleotides: TGTGCCAGCAGTTTGGGCAGTTACACCGGGGAGCTGTTTTTT.

CDR3 sequence (DNA): TGTGCCCCCTTACTAGCGGAGTCCTACGAGCAGTACTTC. It encodes CAPLLAESYEQYF. The V gene is TRBV15, the J gene TRBJ2-7; 8 bases map to TRBD2. Trimming removed 11 bases from V and 1 base from J; junction bases left unmatched: 7. This CDR3 region has 13 residues. CDR1 and CDR2 from the germline V gene are LNHNV and YYDKDF (reference sequence).